This T cell receptor beta chain was profiled in a study of blood T cell repertoires in COVID-19. Study details: Nucleic acid was either cDNA or gDNA, and it came from T cells, B-cell-depleted T cells, or PBMCs.

Germline V CDR1 and CDR2: SGHAT, FQNNGV. This CDR3 region has 19 residues. The V and J ends lost 2 bases and 1 base respectively, with 23 bases between them. Sequencing was performed with immunoSEQ multiplex PCR; in TCRdb, only in-frame clones are kept and a portion is missing. The repertoire holds 100,000 to 120,000 clones, more than 75% seen once, with around 3.2% in the top ten. The genes are TRBV11-2 and TRBJ1-1, with D possibly TRBD1 on 6 matching bases. This receptor was taken from a woman aged 50 to 60 with acute or convalescent COVID-19. Specimen: peripheral blood. CDR3 bases: TGTGCCAGCAGCTTACCCTTGGGACCGAAAGGGGGAAGGAACACTGAAGCTTTCTTT. It codes for CASSLPLGPKGGRNTEAFF.